The rows below give T cell receptor beta chains drawn from one sample of a study of blood T cell repertoires in COVID-19. The table came from immunoSEQ multiplex PCR; TCRdb's copy has only in-frame clones and leaves some out. The top ten hold just over 6.5% of the sample, which has a few hundred thousand clones, around 83% seen once. The sample taken for sequencing was PBMCs or T cells enriched from blood (not recorded which). These receptor sequences come from a woman in her 50s who had been exposed to COVID-19. CDR3s include the opening cysteine and the closing phenylalanine or tryptophan. The D gene is left open where the match is weak. For some rows the clone size is stated as once, few or many, or as a class when expanded; others skip it.

once	TRBJ1-3	.	15	TRBV29-1	CSVVYPAGLGNTIYF	TGCAGCGTTGTCTATCCGGCAGGGTTAGGAAACACCATATATTTT
.	TRBJ1-2	.	12	TRBV5-1	CASSPDGDGYTF	TGCGCCAGCAGCCCGGACGGGGATGGCTACACCTTC
.	TRBJ1-1	.	11	TRBV12-3/TRBV12-4	CASRRNTEAFF	TGTGCCAGCAGGCGGAACACTGAAGCTTTCTTT
.	TRBJ1-4	.	17	TRBV6-6	CASSLGWGQGTNEKLFF	TGTGCCAGCAGTCTAGGCTGGGGCCAGGGGACTAATGAAAAACTGTTTTTT
.	TRBJ2-3	TRBD1	12	TRBV10-1	CASSRGPDTQYF	TGCGCCAGCAGCAGGGGGCCCGATACGCAGTATTTT
.	TRBJ2-7	.	13	TRBV14	CASSRGGGYEQYF	TGTGCCAGCAGCCGCGGGGGCGGCTACGAGCAGTACTTC
.	TRBJ2-5	.	13	TRBV11-2	CASSLTVQETQYF	TGTGCCAGCAGCCTGACAGTACAAGAGACCCAGTACTTC
.	TRBJ1-1	.	15	TRBV6-1	CASSELSLKSTEAFF	TGTGCCAGCAGTGAACTAAGCCTCAAAAGCACTGAAGCTTTCTTT
.	TRBJ1-4	.	12	TRBV25-1	CASTTGPGKLFF	TGTGCCAGCACCACAGGGCCAGGAAAACTGTTTTTT
.	TRBJ1-5	.	15	TRBV3-1/TRBV3-2	CASSQGGGTNQPQHF	TGTGCCAGCAGCCAAGGGGGAGGGACGAATCAGCCCCAGCATTTT
.	TRBJ2-1	TRBD2	13	TRBV19	CASRTRGGNEQFF	TGTGCCAGTAGAACTCGCGGGGGGAATGAGCAGTTCTTC
once	TRBJ1-6	.	13	TRBV30	CAWSVMRDARPVF	TGTGCCTGGAGTGTAATGCGGGACGCTCGCCCCGTCTTT
once	TRBJ1-2	.	14	TRBV5-1	CASSLEAGNYGYTF	TGCGCCAGCAGCTTGGAAGCGGGGAACTATGGCTACACCTTC
few	TRBJ1-6	.	14	TRBV30	CAWTSLRGNSPLHF	TGTGCCTGGACCTCCTTAAGAGGAAATTCACCCCTCCACTTT
.	TRBJ2-1	.	13	TRBV19	CASSIGNYNEQFF	TGTGCCAGTAGTATCGGTAATTACAATGAGCAGTTCTTC
.	TRBJ1-6	.	15	TRBV27	CASSPSIEYNSPLHF	TGTGCCAGCAGTCCAAGCATAGAGTATAATTCACCCCTCCACTTT
.	TRBJ1-4	TRBD1	18	TRBV25-1	CASSELGTGHDGYEKLFF	TGTGCCAGCAGTGAATTGGGGACAGGGCACGATGGTTATGAAAAACTGTTTTTT
once	TRBJ1-5	TRBD1	16	TRBV5-1	CASSLGTGEGNQPQHF	TGCGCCAGCAGCTTGGGTACAGGGGAGGGCAATCAGCCCCAGCATTTT
.	TRBJ1-2	.	12	TRBV27	CASSTTNYGYTF	TGTGCCAGCAGTACTACAAACTATGGCTACACCTTC
.	TRBJ2-1	.	14	TRBV7-2	CASSPFFGGGEQFF	TGTGCCAGCAGCCCCTTTTTCGGGGGAGGTGAGCAGTTCTTC
few	TRBJ1-1	.	15	TRBV5-1	CASSSTSGLNTEAFF	TGCGCCAGCAGCTCCACTAGCGGGCTGAACACTGAAGCTTTCTTT
.	TRBJ2-2	.	19	TRBV11-3	CASSLDGRKTGRNTGELFF	TGTGCCAGCAGCTTAGATGGAAGGAAGACAGGAAGAAACACCGGGGAGCTGTTTTTT
.	TRBJ1-3	.	16	TRBV13	CASSLGFGGAGNTIYF	TGTGCCAGCAGCTTAGGGTTCGGGGGGGCTGGAAACACCATATATTTT
once	TRBJ1-2	TRBD1	12	TRBV24-1	CATGQGVGGYTF	TGTGCCACCGGACAGGGGGTCGGCGGCTACACCTTC
.	TRBJ2-7	TRBD1	15	TRBV3-1/TRBV3-2	CASSQNRDRGSEQYF	TGTGCCAGCAGCCAGAACCGGGACAGGGGATCCGAGCAGTACTTC
.	TRBJ1-3	.	13	TRBV5-4	CASSARESNTIYF	TGTGCCAGCAGCGCCAGGGAATCGAACACCATATATTTT
once	TRBJ2-7	TRBD1	18	TRBV11-3	CASSRETRRDRAKYEQYF	TGTGCCAGCAGCCGCGAAACTCGTAGGGACAGGGCTAAATACGAGCAGTACTTC
.	TRBJ1-4	.	17	TRBV7-9	CASSSPDAGRFSEKLFF	TGTGCCAGCAGCTCACCGGACGCGGGACGTTTCTCTGAAAAACTGTTTTTT
.	TRBJ2-5	.	13	TRBV12-3/TRBV12-4	CASSFSGEETQYF	TGTGCCAGCAGTTTTTCAGGGGAAGAGACCCAGTACTTC
.	TRBJ2-1	TRBD2	17	TRBV5-8	CASSLMFRLAGVNEQFF	TGTGCCAGCAGCTTGATGTTTCGGCTAGCGGGGGTCAATGAGCAGTTCTTC
.	TRBJ1-2	TRBD1	17	TRBV27	CASSSKTGTGGSSGYTF	TGTGCCAGCAGTTCCAAGACCGGGACAGGGGGGTCGAGTGGCTACACCTTC
.	TRBJ2-1	TRBD2	14	TRBV11-1	CASSLPGGVNEQFF	TGTGCCAGCAGCTTACCCGGGGGGGTCAATGAGCAGTTCTTC
.	TRBJ2-1	.	17	TRBV4-2	CASSQEAAAPLGNEQFF	TGTGCCAGCAGCCAAGAGGCAGCGGCCCCTTTAGGGAATGAGCAGTTCTTC
.	TRBJ1-3	TRBD1	14	TRBV3-1/TRBV3-2	CASRDRGSGNTIYF	TGTGCCAGTAGGGACAGGGGATCTGGAAACACCATATATTTT
.	TRBJ2-7	TRBD1	14	TRBV5-4	CASSLPGQGYEQYF	TGTGCCAGCAGCCTACCGGGACAGGGGTACGAGCAGTACTTC
.	TRBJ1-1	.	13	TRBV9	CASSVASGGEAFF	TGTGCCAGCAGCGTAGCATCGGGGGGTGAAGCTTTCTTT
.	TRBJ1-1	TRBD1	11	TRBV12-3/TRBV12-4	CASSSTGDAFF	TGTGCCAGCAGTTCCACAGGGGACGCTTTCTTT
.	TRBJ1-1	.	13	TRBV6-5	CASSKGENTEAFF	TGTGCCAGCTCCAAGGGGGAGAACACTGAAGCTTTCTTT
.	TRBJ1-6	.	15	TRBV7-3	CASSLALDSNSPLHF	TGTGCCAGCAGCCTAGCCCTGGACAGTAATTCACCCCTCCACTTT
few	TRBJ2-3	.	13	TRBV7-9	CASSLTRGDTQYF	TGTGCCAGCAGCTTAACCAGGGGAGATACGCAGTATTTT
once	TRBJ2-4	TRBD1	15	TRBV5-5	CASSLFPRQGDIQYF	TGTGCCAGCAGCTTGTTCCCCAGACAGGGGGACATTCAGTACTTC
.	TRBJ1-5	.	14	TRBV27	CASRRGGTNQPQHF	TGTGCCAGCAGGAGGGGAGGGACCAATCAGCCCCAGCATTTT
.	TRBJ2-3	TRBD2	16	TRBV11-3	CASSLGAGGPTDTQYF	TGTGCCAGCAGCTTAGGGGCGGGGGGGCCAACAGATACGCAGTATTTT
.	TRBJ2-7	TRBD1	14	TRBV7-9	CASSPGQGTDEQYF	TGTGCCAGCAGCCCAGGACAGGGGACGGACGAGCAGTACTTC
.	TRBJ2-7	.	14	TRBV9	CASSAGTGWYEQYF	TGTGCCAGCAGCGCCGGTACAGGGTGGTACGAGCAGTACTTC
.	TRBJ1-2	.	13	TRBV2	CASSEVVNYGYTF	TGTGCCAGCAGTGAGGTAGTTAACTATGGCTACACCTTC